These T cell receptor beta chains were read from a single sample in a study of blood T cell repertoires in COVID-19. The table came from immunoSEQ multiplex PCR; TCRdb's copy has only in-frame clones and leaves some out. This sample has fewer than 150,000 clones, with 90% found just once. Sequencing was carried out using peripheral blood. The receptors shown here come from a woman in her forties or fifties with acute or convalescent COVID-19. The CDR3 runs from the conserved cysteine through the conserved F or W. Fields, in order: D gene, V gene, J gene, clone size, CDR3 DNA, CDR3 protein. A D gene is named only where the DNA matches it firmly. Not every row has a clone size; where given, it reads once, few, many or a size class.

>NA|TRBV27|TRBJ2-5|NA
TGTGCCAGCAGTCCAACTACCCAAGAGACCCAGTACTTC
CASSPTTQETQYF
>NA|TRBV2|TRBJ1-5|NA
TGTGCCAGCAGTGGAAGGAGACTCCAGGGACAGCCCCAGCATTTT
CASSGRRLQGQPQHF
>TRBD2|TRBV27|TRBJ2-1|NA
TGTGCCAGCAGTTCTAGCGGGGCGGATACCTACAATGAGCAGTTCTTC
CASSSSGADTYNEQFF
>NA|TRBV5-1|TRBJ1-3|NA
TGCGCCAGCAGCTTGGAGCAGCGGAGCTCTGGAAACACCATATATTTT
CASSLEQRSSGNTIYF
>NA|TRBV30|TRBJ1-2|NA
TGTGCCTACCTGAACCGGCGGGGGGTGGTAGGTGGCTACACCTTC
CAYLNRRGVVGGYTF
>NA|TRBV11-3|TRBJ2-7|NA
TGTGCCAGCAGCTCTACTGGGGGGTACGAGCAGTACTTC
CASSSTGGYEQYF
>NA|TRBV19|TRBJ1-4|NA
TGTGCCAGTAGTGGTGGCAGGGGCTCTGAAAAACTGTTTTTT
CASSGGRGSEKLFF
>NA|TRBV10-2|TRBJ1-2|NA
TGCGCCAGCAGTGAGTCTTGGGGCGCAACCGATGGCTACACCTTC
CASSESWGATDGYTF
>NA|TRBV11-2|TRBJ1-2|NA
TGTGCCAGCAGCCTCGCCCGGGCGGGGAGCGGCTACACCTTC
CASSLARAGSGYTF
>NA|TRBV28|TRBJ2-5|NA
TGTGCCAGCAGTTTATGGACAGAAGAAGAGACCCAGTACTTC
CASSLWTEEETQYF
>NA|TRBV19|TRBJ1-3|once
TGTGCCAGTAGTATGGACTCCCGAAACACCATATATTTT
CASSMDSRNTIYF
>TRBD1|TRBV3-1/TRBV3-2|TRBJ2-2|NA
TGTGCCAGCAGCCAGAGACAGGGGGTTACGTTCTTGGGGAGGCCGAACACCGGGGAGCTGTTTTTT
CASSQRQGVTFLGRPNTGELFF
>TRBD1|TRBV27|TRBJ1-1|NA
TGTGCCAGCAGTTTATCGCCCAGACAGGGACTGACTGAAGCTTTCTTT
CASSLSPRQGLTEAFF
>NA|TRBV7-9|TRBJ1-4|NA
TGTGCCAGCAGCTTCTTTACAACTAATGAAAAACTGTTTTTT
CASSFFTTNEKLFF
>NA|TRBV4-1|TRBJ2-7|few
TGCGCCAGCAGCCAAAGCCAGGGCGACGGGTACGAGCAGTACTTC
CASSQSQGDGYEQYF
>NA|TRBV5-4|TRBJ2-2|few
TGTGCCAGCAGCTTGGGTAGCCGGGTGGCCGGGGAGCTGTTTTTT
CASSLGSRVAGELFF
>NA|TRBV28|TRBJ1-6|NA
TGTGCCAGCAGTTTAACTAGGACTACTTCACCCCTCCACTTT
CASSLTRTTSPLHF
>TRBD2|TRBV24-1|TRBJ2-7|NA
TGTGCCACCAAAGAGACCCCGGGACTAGCGGGGGGCTTCAACTACGAGCAGTACTTC
CATKETPGLAGGFNYEQYF
>NA|TRBV5-1|TRBJ2-3|NA
TGCGCCAGCAGCTTGGCCAGGGAAGTAGATACGCAGTATTTT
CASSLAREVDTQYF
>NA|TRBV9|TRBJ2-7|NA
TGTGCCAGCAGCGTAGATAACAGGGAGTACGAGCAGTACTTC
CASSVDNREYEQYF
>TRBD1|TRBV11-2|TRBJ1-1|NA
TGTGCCAGCAGCTTAGTCGAGGGGGCAGTGAACACTGAAGCTTTCTTT
CASSLVEGAVNTEAFF
>NA|TRBV7-9|TRBJ2-1|NA
TGTGCCAGCAGCCCCCGGAGCTCCTACAATGAGCAGTTCTTC
CASSPRSSYNEQFF
>NA|TRBV5-4|TRBJ2-7|NA
TGTGCCAGCAGTGAGGGCTCGGGCTACGAGCAGTACTTC
CASSEGSGYEQYF
>NA|TRBV19|TRBJ1-5|NA
TGTGCCAGTAGTATAACGACCCTTCCATCCGTCTCTAGCCAGCATTTT
CASSITTLPSVSSQHF
>NA|TRBV2|TRBJ1-5|NA
TGTGCCAGCAGTGAGTTTACTACGTCTGGGCCCCAGCATTTT
CASSEFTTSGPQHF
>TRBD1|TRBV5-1|TRBJ1-5|NA
TGCGCCAGCAGCCCGGACAGGGGAGGTCAGCCCCAGCATTTT
CASSPDRGGQPQHF
>TRBD1|TRBV6-5|TRBJ1-2|NA
TGTGCCAGCAGGGGGGACAGGGTATCCACCTATGGCTACACCTTC
CASRGDRVSTYGYTF
>NA|TRBV24-1|TRBJ2-7|NA
TGTGCCACGACCGGGTCCTCACCACCCTACGAGCAGTACTTC
CATTGSSPPYEQYF
>TRBD1|TRBV7-9|TRBJ2-4|NA
TGTGCCAGCAGCCTTGGACAGGGGGGAGTAAACATTCAGTACTTC
CASSLGQGGVNIQYF
>NA|TRBV15|TRBJ2-7|NA
TGTGCCACCAGCAGCCTGGTCGGGGTCGGCGAGCAGTACTTC
CATSSLVGVGEQYF
>NA|TRBV7-9|TRBJ2-1|NA
TGTGCCAGCAGCTTAGAACAGGGAGGGAACAATGAGCAGTTCTTC
CASSLEQGGNNEQFF
>TRBD2|TRBV30|TRBJ2-1|once
TGTGCCTTTGCCTGGGAGGGTGAGCAGTTCTTC
CAFAWEGEQFF
>NA|TRBV13|TRBJ1-1|NA
TGTGCCAGCAGCTTAAAGAGGGGGATATCTGAAGCTTTCTTT
CASSLKRGISEAFF
>NA|TRBV18|TRBJ1-4|NA
TGTGCCAGCTCAGTGGGGGCTGCAGATGAAAAACTGTTTTTT
CASSVGAADEKLFF
>TRBD1|TRBV29-1|TRBJ1-1|once
TGCAGCACCCTTTACAGGGGGCGCCGGGGAACTGAAGCTTTCTTT
CSTLYRGRRGTEAFF
>NA|TRBV27|TRBJ2-1|NA
TGTGCCAGCAGCACCCGACAGGCCACCTACAATGAGCAGTTCTTC
CASSTRQATYNEQFF
>TRBD1|TRBV27|TRBJ2-5|NA
TGTGCCAGCAGTACTAACACACCGAGGACAGGGGCCCAAGAGACCCAGTACTTC
CASSTNTPRTGAQETQYF
>NA|TRBV7-9|TRBJ2-2|NA
TGTGCCAGCAGCTCGGGACTCACGAACACCGGGGAGCTGTTTTTT
CASSSGLTNTGELFF
>TRBD1|TRBV27|TRBJ2-7|once
TGTGCCAGCAAGAAACAGGGGTACGGCGAGCAGTACTTC
CASKKQGYGEQYF
>TRBD1|TRBV29-1|TRBJ1-1|NA
TGCAGCGTTGATCGGACAGGCAGTGAAGCTTTCTTT
CSVDRTGSEAFF
>NA|TRBV28|TRBJ1-6|NA
TGTGCCAGCAGTTCACCTAGTTGGAATTCACCCCTCCACTTT
CASSSPSWNSPLHF
>NA|TRBV7-2|TRBJ1-2|NA
TGTGCCAGCAGCTTAGTGGCCGGCTACACCTTC
CASSLVAGYTF
>TRBD1|TRBV5-1|TRBJ2-7|NA
TGCGCCAGCAGACGGGACAGACTCTACGAGCAGTACTTC
CASRRDRLYEQYF
>TRBD1|TRBV4-3|TRBJ1-1|NA
TGCGCCAGCAGCCAAGATTGGACAGGGGAGGGCACTGAAGCTTTCTTT
CASSQDWTGEGTEAFF
>TRBD1|TRBV5-1|TRBJ2-2|NA
TGCGCCAGCTCCCGACAGGGAGATAACACCGGGGAGCTGTTTTTT
CASSRQGDNTGELFF
>TRBD1|TRBV18|TRBJ1-1|NA
TGTGCCAGCACCCGGGACAGGGGGCTCCCCAGCACTGAAGCTTTCTTT
CASTRDRGLPSTEAFF
>NA|TRBV25-1|TRBJ2-7|NA
TGTGCCAGCACCCTCGGGGGACAGCAGTACTTC
CASTLGGQQYF
>TRBD1|TRBV18|TRBJ2-1|NA
TGTGCCAGCTCACCCCGGACAGGGTACAATGAGCAGTTCTTC
CASSPRTGYNEQFF
>TRBD1|TRBV6-5|TRBJ2-3|few
TGTGCCAGCAACAGGGACAGGGGGCAGGATACGCAGTATTTT
CASNRDRGQDTQYF
>TRBD1|TRBV6-5|TRBJ1-1|NA
TGTGCCAGCAGCCTAGGACAGGGGAACACTGAAGCTTTCTTT
CASSLGQGNTEAFF
>NA|TRBV5-8|TRBJ1-1|NA
TGTGCCAGCAGCTTGGGAGGGGAAGCTTTCTTT
CASSLGGEAFF
>TRBD2|TRBV12-5|TRBJ2-6|NA
TGTGCTAGTGGCCCAACGGGGGGTAGTGGGGCCAACGTCCTGACTTTC
CASGPTGGSGANVLTF
>TRBD1|TRBV5-1|TRBJ1-3|NA
TGCGCCAGCAGCTCACAGGGGATAGGTCCTGGAAACACCATATATTTT
CASSSQGIGPGNTIYF
>NA|TRBV5-4|TRBJ1-2|once
TGTGCCAGCAGCATGTCCACGGCGAGGGGCTACACCTTC
CASSMSTARGYTF
>TRBD1|TRBV7-3|TRBJ2-2|once
TGTGCCAGCAGCTTAAATGCCAGGGGGTACCCCGGGGAGCTGTTTTTT
CASSLNARGYPGELFF